A selection of T cell receptor beta chains follows, all from one sample in a study of blood T cell repertoires in COVID-19. Generated by immunoSEQ multiplex PCR, the TCRdb table keeps only in-frame clones and is missing some. The sample has approximately 100,000 clones, approximately 84% seen once; the top ten hold 2.1%. The sequenced material came from peripheral blood. The receptors originated from a human donor in a cohort sampled during active COVID-19. Each CDR3 is given with its conserved first and last residue. A D gene is named only where the DNA matches it firmly. Size is stated for part of the rows, as once, few or many counts, or as a class when the clone is expanded.

D gene | J gene | clone size | V gene | CDR3 protein | CDR3 DNA
NA | TRBJ2-5 | NA | TRBV6-5 | CASSYGAGLGETQYF | TGTGCCAGCAGTTACGGGGCAGGGTTGGGAGAGACCCAGTACTTC
TRBD1 | TRBJ1-1 | NA | TRBV5-8 | CASSETGTNTEAFF | TGTGCCAGCAGCGAGACAGGGACGAACACTGAAGCTTTCTTT
NA | TRBJ2-3 | NA | TRBV18 | CASSPLSSPDTQYF | TGTGCCAGCTCACCGTTATCTAGCCCAGATACGCAGTATTTT
TRBD2 | TRBJ2-2 | NA | TRBV7-8 | CASSQVPGGPRTGELFF | TGTGCCAGCAGCCAGGTCCCGGGGGGGCCTAGAACCGGGGAGCTGTTTTTT
TRBD1 | TRBJ2-7 | NA | TRBV5-4 | CASSTGGGSYEQYF | TGTGCCAGCAGCACAGGGGGCGGGTCCTACGAGCAGTACTTC
TRBD1 | TRBJ2-1 | NA | TRBV9 | CASSVPGTGLGYNEQFF | TGTGCCAGCAGCGTGCCAGGGACAGGGCTGGGGTACAATGAGCAGTTCTTC
TRBD2 | TRBJ2-2 | NA | TRBV28 | CASRATSGSTNTGELFF | TGTGCCAGCAGAGCGACTAGCGGGAGTACGAACACCGGGGAGCTGTTTTTT
NA | TRBJ1-6 | NA | TRBV3-1/TRBV3-2 | CASSQYGEGSPLHF | TGTGCCAGCAGCCAATACGGGGAAGGATCACCCCTCCACTTT
TRBD1 | TRBJ2-7 | NA | TRBV11-2 | CASSWDRANEQYF | TGTGCCAGCAGCTGGGACAGGGCTAACGAGCAGTACTTC
TRBD1 | TRBJ2-5 | NA | TRBV3-1/TRBV3-2 | CASSPGGTGGAYQETQYF | TGTGCCAGCAGCCCCGGAGGGACAGGGGGTGCGTACCAAGAGACCCAGTACTTC
TRBD1 | TRBJ1-3 | NA | TRBV18 | CASSPMTGVSGNTIYF | TGTGCCAGCTCACCAATGACAGGGGTCTCTGGAAACACCATATATTTT
TRBD1 | TRBJ2-2 | NA | TRBV18 | CASSHDRGLTTGELFF | TGTGCCAGCTCGCACGACAGGGGGCTTACCACCGGGGAGCTGTTTTTT
NA | TRBJ2-3 | NA | TRBV6-2/TRBV6-3 | CASSTSLDTQYF | TGTGCCAGCAGTACATCTTTAGATACGCAGTATTTT
NA | TRBJ1-5 | NA | TRBV6-1 | CASSDLGAIGNQPQHF | TGTGCCAGCAGTGACTTGGGAGCGATCGGCAATCAGCCCCAGCATTTT
TRBD2 | TRBJ2-1 | NA | TRBV6-2/TRBV6-3 | CASSYSTTSGASYNEQFF | TGTGCCAGCAGTTACTCTACGACTAGCGGGGCTTCCTACAATGAGCAGTTCTTC
NA | TRBJ2-3 | NA | TRBV5-1 | CASRTSLVTDTQYF | TGCGCCAGCAGGACTAGTCTAGTGACTGATACGCAGTATTTT
TRBD2 | TRBJ2-5 | NA | TRBV3-1/TRBV3-2 | CASSPGLVGETQYF | TGTGCCAGCAGCCCGGGACTAGTCGGAGAGACCCAGTACTTC
TRBD1 | TRBJ1-2 | NA | TRBV7-2 | CASSPSYLRQGYGYTF | TGTGCCAGCAGCCCATCATACCTCAGACAGGGATATGGCTACACCTTC
NA | TRBJ2-7 | NA | TRBV10-2 | CASGWAETYEQYF | TGCGCCAGCGGATGGGCTGAGACATACGAGCAGTACTTC
NA | TRBJ2-3 | NA | TRBV5-1 | CASSLALAGGGLDTQYF | TGCGCCAGCAGCTTGGCCCTGGCCGGGGGAGGCCTAGATACGCAGTATTTT
NA | TRBJ2-5 | NA | TRBV9 | CASSADRGALETQYF | TGTGCCAGCAGCGCCGATCGGGGGGCGCTCGAGACCCAGTACTTC
TRBD2 | TRBJ2-5 | NA | TRBV5-1 | CASSFLAGGLWTQYF | TGCGCCAGCAGCTTCTTAGCGGGGGGCCTATGGACCCAGTACTTC
NA | TRBJ2-5 | NA | TRBV28 | CASRPGGVFETQYF | TGTGCCAGCCGCCCCGGGGGTGTTTTTGAGACCCAGTACTTC
NA | TRBJ1-2 | NA | TRBV5-6 | CASSLAGIGYGYTF | TGTGCCAGCAGCTTGGCGGGGATCGGCTATGGCTACACCTTC
TRBD1 | TRBJ1-2 | NA | TRBV28 | CASSLTGGGGYTF | TGTGCCAGCAGTCTCACAGGGGGTGGTGGCTACACCTTC
TRBD2 | TRBJ2-1 | NA | TRBV7-9 | CASSLGAGGSYNEQFF | TGTGCCAGCAGCTTAGGGGCGGGAGGGTCCTACAATGAGCAGTTCTTC
NA | TRBJ1-5 | NA | TRBV28 | CASSPGGGPQHF | TGTGCCAGCAGTCCCGGCGGGGGGCCCCAGCATTTT
TRBD1 | TRBJ2-2 | NA | TRBV7-3 | CASSPKGQSRPGELFF | TGTGCCAGCAGCCCGAAGGGACAGTCACGACCCGGGGAGCTGTTTTTT
TRBD2 | TRBJ2-5 | NA | TRBV3-1/TRBV3-2 | CASSQDLGLAGEETQYF | TGTGCCAGCAGCCAAGATTTGGGACTAGCGGGAGAAGAGACCCAGTACTTC
TRBD1 | TRBJ2-7 | NA | TRBV6-1 | CASSEASDRGRAYEQYF | TGTGCCAGCAGTGAAGCTTCCGACAGGGGGCGCGCCTACGAGCAGTACTTC
NA | TRBJ2-1 | NA | TRBV7-2 | CASSYRQAIEQFF | TGTGCCAGCAGCTACAGACAGGCAATTGAGCAGTTCTTC
TRBD1 | TRBJ2-1 | NA | TRBV6-5 | CASRRQGDYNEQFF | TGTGCCAGCAGGAGACAGGGCGACTACAATGAGCAGTTCTTC
NA | TRBJ1-6 | few | TRBV15 | CATSRETAAAGSVSPLHF | TGTGCCACCAGCAGAGAAACTGCTGCGGCCGGGTCGGTTTCACCCCTCCACTTT
NA | TRBJ2-7 | once | TRBV9 | CASSVGGGTGYEQYF | TGTGCCAGCAGCGTAGGAGGGGGAACCGGGTACGAGCAGTACTTC
TRBD1 | TRBJ2-7 | few | TRBV19 | CASSMTGKDEQYF | TGTGCCAGTAGTATGACAGGGAAGGACGAGCAGTACTTC
NA | TRBJ2-3 | NA | TRBV5-5 | CASSLGNVADTQYF | TGTGCCAGCAGCCTCGGGAACGTGGCAGATACGCAGTATTTT
TRBD1 | TRBJ1-2 | many | TRBV7-9 | CASVIPGGNYGYTF | TGTGCCAGCGTAATACCAGGGGGCAACTATGGCTACACCTTC
NA | TRBJ2-1 | once | TRBV2 | CARGQGSNEQFF | TGTGCCAGGGGACAAGGGAGCAATGAGCAGTTCTTC
TRBD1 | TRBJ1-2 | NA | TRBV6-1 | CASSEGTGISRYTF | TGTGCCAGCAGTGAAGGGACAGGGATTAGTCGCTACACCTTC
NA | TRBJ2-1 | once | TRBV28 | CAVELGSYNEQFF | TGTGCCGTGGAGCTGGGCTCCTACAATGAGCAGTTCTTC
TRBD2 | TRBJ2-7 | NA | TRBV5-1 | CASSPFSSGRAFDEQYF | TGCGCCAGCAGCCCCTTCAGTAGCGGGAGGGCCTTCGACGAGCAGTACTTC
NA | TRBJ2-1 | once | TRBV19 | CASWRGPPYNEQFF | TGTGCCAGTTGGAGGGGGCCCCCCTACAATGAGCAGTTCTTC
NA | TRBJ1-1 | NA | TRBV28 | CASSLNGGRGTEAFF | TGTGCCAGCAGTCTAAACGGAGGGCGCGGCACTGAAGCTTTCTTT
NA | TRBJ1-5 | NA | TRBV2 | CASSLPGRGSNQPQHF | TGTGCCAGCAGTTTGCCCGGACGGGGAAGCAATCAGCCCCAGCATTTT
NA | TRBJ1-5 | NA | TRBV7-2 | CASSLETVNQPQHF | TGTGCCAGCAGCTTAGAAACAGTAAATCAGCCCCAGCATTTT
NA | TRBJ1-4 | NA | TRBV5-4 | CASSSRTGGPNEKLFF | TGTGCCAGCAGCTCTCGGACCGGGGGACCTAATGAAAAACTGTTTTTT
TRBD1 | TRBJ1-2 | NA | TRBV9 | CASSVSPRDSYGYTF | TGTGCCAGCAGCGTCTCACCCCGGGACAGTTATGGCTACACCTTC
TRBD2 | TRBJ2-3 | NA | TRBV9 | CASSVAGGAGDTQYF | TGTGCCAGCAGCGTAGCGGGGGGGGCGGGAGATACGCAGTATTTT
TRBD2 | TRBJ2-3 | NA | TRBV2 | CASSRTSEGDTQYF | TGTGCCAGCAGCAGGACTAGCGAGGGAGATACGCAGTATTTT
NA | TRBJ1-4 | once | TRBV3-1/TRBV3-2 | CASSQGVAVEKLFF | TGTGCCAGCAGCCAAGGGGTAGCGGTCGAAAAACTGTTTTTT
NA | TRBJ2-3 | NA | TRBV3-1/TRBV3-2 | CASSPGGAVGDTQYF | TGTGCCAGCAGCCCCGGGGGAGCGGTGGGAGATACGCAGTATTTT